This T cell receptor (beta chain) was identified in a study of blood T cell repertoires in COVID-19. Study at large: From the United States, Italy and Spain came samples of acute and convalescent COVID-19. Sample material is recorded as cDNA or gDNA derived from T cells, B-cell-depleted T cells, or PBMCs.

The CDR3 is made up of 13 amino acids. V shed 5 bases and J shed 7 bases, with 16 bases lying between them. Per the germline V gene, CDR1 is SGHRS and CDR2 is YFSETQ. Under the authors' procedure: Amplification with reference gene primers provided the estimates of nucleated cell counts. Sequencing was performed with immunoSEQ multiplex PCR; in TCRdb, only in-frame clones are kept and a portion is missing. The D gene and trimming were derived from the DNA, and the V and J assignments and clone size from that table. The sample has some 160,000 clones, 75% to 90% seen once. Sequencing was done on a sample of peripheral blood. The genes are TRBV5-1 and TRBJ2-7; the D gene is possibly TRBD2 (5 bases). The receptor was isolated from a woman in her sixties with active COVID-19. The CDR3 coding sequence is TGCGCCAGCAGTTGGACCGCACCGGGAGAGCAGTACTTC. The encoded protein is CASSWTAPGEQYF.